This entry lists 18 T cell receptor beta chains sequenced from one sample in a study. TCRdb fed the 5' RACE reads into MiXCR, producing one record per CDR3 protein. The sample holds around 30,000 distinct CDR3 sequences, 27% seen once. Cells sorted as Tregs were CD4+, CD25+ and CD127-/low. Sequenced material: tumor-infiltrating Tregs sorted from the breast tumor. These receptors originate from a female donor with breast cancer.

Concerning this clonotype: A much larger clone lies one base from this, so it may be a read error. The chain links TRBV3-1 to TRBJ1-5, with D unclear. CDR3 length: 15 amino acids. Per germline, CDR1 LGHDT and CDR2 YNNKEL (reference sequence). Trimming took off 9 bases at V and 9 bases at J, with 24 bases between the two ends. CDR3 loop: CASSRSGTRPAPQHF. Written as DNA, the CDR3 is TGTGCCAGTTCCCGGTCAGGCACAAGGCCTGCGCCCCAGCATTTT.

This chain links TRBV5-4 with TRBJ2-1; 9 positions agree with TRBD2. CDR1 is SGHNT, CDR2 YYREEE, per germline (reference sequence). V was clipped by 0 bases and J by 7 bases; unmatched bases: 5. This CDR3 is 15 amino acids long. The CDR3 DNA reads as TGTGCCAGCAGCTTGGTAATAGCGGGAGTTAATGAGCAGTTCTTC. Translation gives CASSLVIAGVNEQFF. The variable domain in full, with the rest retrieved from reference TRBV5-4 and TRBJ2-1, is ETGVTQSPTHLIKTRGQQVTLRCSSQSGHNTVSWYQQALGQGPQFIFQYYREEENGRGNFPPRFSGLQFPNYSSELNVNALELDDSALYLCASSLVIAGVNEQFFGPGTRLTVL.

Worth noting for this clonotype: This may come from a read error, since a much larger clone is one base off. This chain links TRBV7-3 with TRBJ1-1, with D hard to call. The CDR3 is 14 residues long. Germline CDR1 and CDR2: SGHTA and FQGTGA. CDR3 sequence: CASSPTVGNAEAFF. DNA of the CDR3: TGTGCCAGCAGCCCGACTGTGGGGAACGCTGAAGCTTTCTTT.

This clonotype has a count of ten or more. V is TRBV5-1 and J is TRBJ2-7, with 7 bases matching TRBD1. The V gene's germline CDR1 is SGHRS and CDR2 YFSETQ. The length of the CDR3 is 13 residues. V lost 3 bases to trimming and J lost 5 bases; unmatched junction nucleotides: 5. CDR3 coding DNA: TGCGCCAGCAGCTCCGGGACAGCCCACGAGCAGTACTTC. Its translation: CASSSGTAHEQYF.

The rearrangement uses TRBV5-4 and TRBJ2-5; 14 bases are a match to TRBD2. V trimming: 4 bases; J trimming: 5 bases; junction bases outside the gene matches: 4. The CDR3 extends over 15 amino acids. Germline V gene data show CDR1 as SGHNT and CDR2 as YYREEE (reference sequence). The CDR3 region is CASSRRTSGRETQYF. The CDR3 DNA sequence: TGTGCCAGCAGCCGCCGGACTAGCGGGAGGGAGACCCAGTACTTC.

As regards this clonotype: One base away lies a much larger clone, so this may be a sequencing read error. The chain's CDR3 is CASSIEGDFSEAFF. The CDR3 DNA reads TGTGCCAGTAGTATTGAAGGAGACTTCTCTGAAGCTTTCTTT. This chain connects TRBV19 to TRBJ1-1; no clear D. The CDR3 is made up of 14 amino acids. With 3 bases removed from V and 6 bases from J, the gap between germline ends came to 14 bases. CDR1 and CDR2 from the germline V gene are LNHDA and SQIVND (reference sequence).

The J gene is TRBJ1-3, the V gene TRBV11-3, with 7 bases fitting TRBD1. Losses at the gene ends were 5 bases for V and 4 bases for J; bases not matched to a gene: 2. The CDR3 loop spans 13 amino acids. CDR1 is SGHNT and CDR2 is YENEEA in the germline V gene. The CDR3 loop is CASSTGQGNTIYF. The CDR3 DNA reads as TGTGCCAGCAGCACGGGACAGGGAAACACCATATATTTT.

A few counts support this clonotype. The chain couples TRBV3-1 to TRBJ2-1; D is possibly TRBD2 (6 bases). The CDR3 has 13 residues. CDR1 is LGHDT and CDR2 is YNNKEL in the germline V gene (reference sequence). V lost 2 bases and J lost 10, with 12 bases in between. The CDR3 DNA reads TGTGCCAGCAGCCAACTCACTAGCTCCGAGCAGTTCTTC. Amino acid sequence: CASSQLTSSEQFF.

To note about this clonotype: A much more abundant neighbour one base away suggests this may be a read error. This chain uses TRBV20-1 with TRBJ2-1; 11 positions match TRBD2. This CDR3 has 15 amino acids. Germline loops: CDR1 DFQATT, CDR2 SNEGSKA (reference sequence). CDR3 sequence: CSARALAGGYNEQSF. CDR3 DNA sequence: TGCAGTGCTAGAGCTCTAGCGGGAGGTTACAATGAGCAGTCCTTC.

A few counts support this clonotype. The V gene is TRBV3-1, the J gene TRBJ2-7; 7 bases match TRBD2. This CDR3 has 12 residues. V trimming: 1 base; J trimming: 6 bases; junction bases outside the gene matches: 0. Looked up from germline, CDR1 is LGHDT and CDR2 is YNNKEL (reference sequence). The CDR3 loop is CASSQGGGEQYF. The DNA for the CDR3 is TGTGCCAGCAGCCAAGGGGGGGGCGAGCAGTACTTC.

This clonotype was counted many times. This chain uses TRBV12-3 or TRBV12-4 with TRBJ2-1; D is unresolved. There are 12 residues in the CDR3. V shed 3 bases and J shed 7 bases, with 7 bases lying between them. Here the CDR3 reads CASSFFVNEQFF. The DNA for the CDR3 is TGTGCCAGCAGTTTTTTCGTAAATGAGCAGTTCTTC.

CDR3 sequence: CASSSDTGELFF. DNA of the CDR3: TGTGCCAGCAGCTCCGACACCGGGGAGCTGTTTTTT. The genes are TRBV7-3 and TRBJ2-2; D gene uncertain. V was clipped by 4 bases and J by 3 bases, with 3 bases between them. The V gene's germline CDR1 is SGHTA and CDR2 FQGTGA. CDR3 size: 12 residues.

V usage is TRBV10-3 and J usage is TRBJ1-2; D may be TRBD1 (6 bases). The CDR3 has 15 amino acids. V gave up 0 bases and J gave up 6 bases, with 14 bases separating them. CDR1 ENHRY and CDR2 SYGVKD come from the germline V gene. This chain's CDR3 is CAISESAGENNGYTF. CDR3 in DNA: TGTGCCATCAGTGAGTCGGCAGGGGAGAATAATGGCTACACCTTC.

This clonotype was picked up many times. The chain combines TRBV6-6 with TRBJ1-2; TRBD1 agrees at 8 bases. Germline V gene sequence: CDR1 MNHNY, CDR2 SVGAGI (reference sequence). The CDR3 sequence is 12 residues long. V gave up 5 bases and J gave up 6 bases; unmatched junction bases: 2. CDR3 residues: CASSPTGDGYTF. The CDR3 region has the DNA TGTGCCAGCAGTCCGACAGGGGATGGCTACACCTTC.

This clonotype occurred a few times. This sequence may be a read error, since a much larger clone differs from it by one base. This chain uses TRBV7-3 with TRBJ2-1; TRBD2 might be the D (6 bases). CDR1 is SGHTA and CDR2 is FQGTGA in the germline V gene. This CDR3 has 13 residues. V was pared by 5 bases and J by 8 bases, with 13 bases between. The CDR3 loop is CASSRGLDDEQFF. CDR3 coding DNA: TGTGCCAGCAGCCGGGGACTGGACGATGAGCAGTTCTTC. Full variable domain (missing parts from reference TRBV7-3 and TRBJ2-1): GAGVSQTPSNKVTEKGKYVELRCDPISGHTALYWYRQSLGQGPEFLIYFQGTGAADDSGLPNDRFFAVRPEGSVSTLKIQRTERGDSAVYLCASSRGLDDEQFFGPGTRLTVL.

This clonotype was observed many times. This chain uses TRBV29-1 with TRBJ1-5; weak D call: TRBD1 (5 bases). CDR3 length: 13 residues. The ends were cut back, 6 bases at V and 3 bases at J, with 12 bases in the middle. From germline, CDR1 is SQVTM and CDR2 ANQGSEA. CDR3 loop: CSVRQTFNQPQHF. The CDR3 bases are TGCAGCGTGCGACAGACGTTCAATCAGCCCCAGCATTTT.

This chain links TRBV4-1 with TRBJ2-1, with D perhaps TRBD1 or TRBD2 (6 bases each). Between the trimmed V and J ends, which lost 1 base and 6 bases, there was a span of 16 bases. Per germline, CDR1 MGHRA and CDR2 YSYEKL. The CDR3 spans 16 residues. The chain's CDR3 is CASSQVGGRAGNEQFF. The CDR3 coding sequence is TGCGCCAGCAGCCAAGTGGGGGGCAGGGCTGGCAATGAGCAGTTCTTC.

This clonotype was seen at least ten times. CDR3 nucleotide sequence: TGTGCCAGCAGCTCCTATTACGCCAACTCCTACAATGAGCAGTTCTTC. Its protein product is CASSSYYANSYNEQFF. The chain uses TRBV7-9 and TRBJ2-1; D gene uncertain. Germline V CDR1 and CDR2: SEHNR, FQNEAQ (reference sequence). The CDR3 spans 16 residues. V was clipped by 4 bases and J by 0 bases, with 13 bases between them.